These 13 T cell receptor beta chains were sequenced from one sample in a study of shared clonotypes between healthy human individuals. Repertoires were generated with immunoSEQ multiplex PCR, while TCRdb's copy carries only in-frame clones and drops some. The table lists around 940,000 clones, about 80% of them singletons. Sequencing input: memory CD4+ T cells sorted from blood. As to subset: CD45RA-negative fraction. These receptors all stem from a man younger than 35 in good health.

In its sample, this clone was seen a few times. Other DNA variants within this sample encode the same CDR3. The chain links TRBV7-2 to TRBJ2-5; no reliable D call. This CDR3 is 13 amino acids long. Germline CDR1 reads SGHTA; CDR2 reads FQGNSA. The V gene lost 4 bases and the J gene lost 2 bases, with 8 bases spanning the gap. The CDR3 loop reads CASSYRVQETQYF. The CDR3 DNA reads TGTGCCAGCAGCTACAGAGTACAAGAGACCCAGTACTTC.

The chain combines TRBV27 with TRBJ2-6; TRBD2 might be the D (5 bases). The CDR3 consists of 15 residues. The V end lost 4 bases, the J end lost 4 bases, and 11 bases lay between the germline ends. Germline assignment: CDR1 MNHEY and CDR2 SMNVEV (reference sequence). The CDR3 loop is CASSWGVAGANVLTF. The CDR3, as DNA: TGTGCCAGCAGTTGGGGAGTAGCCGGGGCCAACGTCCTGACTTTC.

This clone turned up a few times. The chain is built from TRBV11-2 and TRBJ2-3; D unclear. The ends were cut back, 1 base at V and 4 bases at J, with 12 bases in the middle. The CDR3 spans 15 residues. CDR1 is SGHAT, CDR2 FQNNGV, per germline. The CDR3 nucleotides are TGTGCCAGCAGCTTAGGGGTAATACGGGCAGATACGCAGTATTTT. Its protein product is CASSLGVIRADTQYF. Drawing the rest from reference TRBV11-2 and TRBJ2-3, the complete variable domain is EAGVAQSPRYKIIEKRQSVAFWCNPISGHATLYWYQQILGQGPKLLIQFQNNGVVDDSQLPKDRFSAERLKGVDSTLKIQPAKLEDSAVYLCASSLGVIRADTQYFGPGTRLTVL.

There are a few counts of this clone. The chain couples TRBV7-9 to TRBJ1-4; maybe TRBD1 (6 bases). The CDR3 runs to 15 residues. Germline loops: CDR1 SEHNR, CDR2 FQNEAQ (reference sequence). Trimming cost V 5 bases and J 5 bases, with 15 bases left between them. The CDR3 is CASSRPAGVNEKLFF. For the CDR3, the DNA is TGTGCCAGCAGCCGCCCAGCAGGGGTCAATGAAAAACTGTTTTTT.

The J gene is TRBJ2-3, the V gene TRBV5-1; 10 bases map to TRBD2. V was clipped by 4 bases and J by 2 bases; unmatched bases: 10. CDR3 length: 17 amino acids. The V gene's germline CDR1 is SGHRS and CDR2 YFSETQ. CDR3 DNA: TGCGCCAGCAGCCCCTCTCCGGGACTAGCGAACACAGATACGCAGTATTTT. It is translated as CASSPSPGLANTDTQYF.

The V and J genes are TRBV29-1 and TRBJ2-6; D might be TRBD1 (7 bases). Trimming removed 0 bases at V and 2 bases at J, with 11 bases between. Germline CDR1 is SQVTM and CDR2 is ANQGSEA. This CDR3 is 16 amino acids long. The CDR3 loop reads CSVEEVRGAGANVLTF. CDR3 nucleotide sequence: TGCAGCGTTGAAGAGGTCAGGGGGGCTGGGGCCAACGTCCTGACTTTC.

This clone was seen a handful of times. The chain links TRBV30 to TRBJ2-1; 14 bases line up with TRBD2. Germline values: CDR1 GTSNPN, CDR2 SVGIG (reference sequence). This CDR3 is 16 amino acids long. J gave up 8 bases and V 3 bases, and 9 bases lay outside the gene matches. CDR3 sequence reads: CAWSKPGLAGAYEQFF. In nucleotides, the CDR3 is TGTGCCTGGAGCAAACCGGGACTAGCGGGAGCATATGAGCAGTTCTTC.

This chain links TRBV23-1 with TRBJ1-2, with D possibly TRBD1 on 5 matching bases. TRBV23-1 is an ORF, with its function uncertain. The CDR3 is 16 residues long. Deletions cut 6 bases from V and 13 bases from J, with 30 bases between. The chain's CDR3 is CASSPTADRTFWLRTF. CDR3 sequence (DNA): TGCGCCAGCAGCCCAACGGCTGACAGAACCTTTTGGTTACGCACCTTC.

V and J are TRBV2 and TRBJ1-1, with D tentatively TRBD1 (6 bases). Germline loops: CDR1 SNHLY, CDR2 FYNNEI. V was pared by 8 bases and J by 10 bases, with 17 bases between. The CDR3 covers 12 residues. The CDR3 spells CASGTGGQSAFF. The CDR3, as DNA: TGTGCCAGCGGGACGGGGGGGCAATCAGCTTTCTTT.

This clone turned up a few times. The same CDR3 is also encoded by other DNA sequences in this sample. The V call is TRBV6-6, the J call TRBJ1-5; D remains ambiguous. The germline CDR1 and CDR2 sequences are MNHNY and SVGAGI (reference sequence). Trimming removed 0 bases from V and 4 bases from J, with 4 bases in between. CDR3 length equals 13 residues. In DNA, the CDR3 is TGTGCCAGCAGTTACTCGATGAATCAGCCCCAGCATTTT. Residues: CASSYSMNQPQHF.

Only a few counts were recorded for this clone. V and J are TRBV10-2 and TRBJ1-2; 8 nucleotides align to TRBD1. The V and J ends lost 2 bases and 6 bases, in that order; junction bases with no gene match: 11. Germline lookup yields CDR1 WSHSY and CDR2 SAAADI. The CDR3 is 16 amino acids. For the CDR3, the DNA is TGCGCCAGCAGTGAGCGGACAGGGTTAACAGAAAATGGCTACACCTTC. This translates into CASSERTGLTENGYTF.

As to this clone: Other DNA sequences in the same sample also yield this CDR3. This chain joins TRBV9 and TRBJ2-3; 7 nucleotides align to TRBD2. The germline gives CDR1 SGDLS, CDR2 YYNGEE. Trimming cost V 0 bases and J 2 bases; bases outside gene matches: 3. The CDR3 consists of 15 residues. The CDR3 sequence: CASSVAAGPTDTQYF. Written as DNA, the CDR3 is TGTGCCAGCAGCGTAGCAGCGGGGCCCACAGATACGCAGTATTTT.

This clone was detected once. The chain joins TRBV5-4 to TRBJ2-3; D call uncertain. The CDR3 runs 16 residues. Germline-derived CDR1 and CDR2 are SGHNT and YYREEE (reference sequence). Trimming removed 0 bases at V and 0 bases at J, with 11 bases between. The DNA for the CDR3 is TGTGCCAGCAGCTTGGAAAAGGGTCGGAGCACAGATACGCAGTATTTT. It is translated as CASSLEKGRSTDTQYF.